The 22 T cell receptor beta chains below all came from one sample that was sequenced in a study of OX40 agonist ivuxolimab in advanced cancers. The method was immunoSEQ multiplex PCR; TCRdb's version includes in-frame clones alone and lacks a portion of them. Of 50,000 to 60,000 clones in the sample, 90% were seen once. This specimen consisted of CD4+ or CD8+ T cells sorted from blood, obtained in a trial of the OX40 agonist ivuxolimab. The receptors were gathered from an adult with an advanced solid tumor such as melanoma, head and neck, liver or kidney cancer.

This clone was detected once. The genes are TRBV5-1 and TRBJ2-7; the D call may be TRBD1 or TRBD2 (5 bases each). Germline V gene data show CDR1 as SGHRS and CDR2 as YFSETQ. This CDR3 has 14 amino acids. Trimming stripped 2 bases from V and 7 bases from J, with 16 bases between. The CDR3 sequence: CASSFSGPPKEQYF. The CDR3 region has the DNA TGCGCCAGCAGCTTTTCGGGACCCCCAAAAGAGCAGTACTTC. Supplemented by reference TRBV5-1 and TRBJ2-7, the full variable domain reads KAGVTQTPRYLIKTRGQQVTLSCSPISGHRSVSWYQQTPGQGLQFLFEYFSETQRNKGNFPGRFSGRQFSNSRSEMNVSTLELGDSALYLCASSFSGPPKEQYFGPGTRLTVT.

The chain has TRBV5-1 and TRBJ1-6; a weak D match, TRBD1 (5 bases). CDR3 length: 16 residues. Per the germline V gene, CDR1 is SGHRS and CDR2 is YFSETQ. Trimming removed 0 bases from V and 10 bases from J, with 17 bases in between. In DNA, the CDR3 is TGCGCCAGCAGCTTGGCTGGGGCCGTCATGGGATCACCCCTCCACTTT. Protein sequence: CASSLAGAVMGSPLHF.

V is TRBV5-1 and J is TRBJ1-1; D is perhaps TRBD1 (5 bases). CDR1 is SGHRS and CDR2 is YFSETQ in the germline V gene. The CDR3 contains 14 residues. The V end lost 1 base, the J end lost 1 base, and 8 bases lay between the germline ends. This CDR3 reads CASSLIGGNTEAFF. In DNA form, the CDR3 reads TGCGCCAGCAGCTTGATTGGGGGGAACACTGAAGCTTTCTTT. Full variable domain (rest looked up from reference TRBV5-1 and TRBJ1-1): KAGVTQTPRYLIKTRGQQVTLSCSPISGHRSVSWYQQTPGQGLQFLFEYFSETQRNKGNFPGRFSGRQFSNSRSEMNVSTLELGDSALYLCASSLIGGNTEAFFGQGTRLTVV.

This sequence joins TRBV21-1 and TRBJ2-7; the DNA was not used to check the table's D call, TRBD2. TRBV21-1 is noted as a pseudogene. This CDR3 is built from 17 residues. The DNA for the CDR3 is TGTGCCAGCAGCAAAGCCCTACTAGCGGGTGATTCCTACGAGCAGTACTTC. Translated, it gives CASSKALLAGDSYEQYF.

This clone was picked up one time. V usage is TRBV27 and J usage is TRBJ2-4; weak D call: TRBD1 (6 bases). V was cut by 5 bases and J by 3 bases, with 20 bases left in between. The CDR3 totals 17 residues. Germline lookup yields CDR1 MNHEY and CDR2 SMNVEV (reference sequence). DNA of the CDR3: TGTGCCAGCAGTCCGCCTGGTTTAAGGACAGACAAAAACATTCAGTACTTC. Its translation: CASSPPGLRTDKNIQYF.

The chain carries TRBV28 and TRBJ2-7, with TRBD1 matching over 9 bases. The CDR3 is made up of 15 amino acids. J lost 5 bases, V lost 4 bases, and 9 bases had no gene match. The germline gives CDR1 MDHEN, CDR2 SYDVKM. The CDR3 reads CASSSTGGRGDEQYF. The CDR3 DNA reads TGTGCCAGCAGTTCAACAGGGGGCAGAGGAGACGAGCAGTACTTC.

The chain carries TRBV11-1 and TRBJ2-3; 10 nucleotides match TRBD2. From germline, CDR1 is SGHAT and CDR2 FQDESV (reference sequence). The CDR3 covers 14 residues. The ends lost 6 bases at V and 5 bases at J; junction bases unmatched: 5. CDR3 protein: CASRPTSGEDTQYF. The DNA of the CDR3 is TGTGCCAGCAGACCTACTAGCGGGGAAGATACGCAGTATTTT. Drawing the rest from reference TRBV11-1 and TRBJ2-3, the complete variable domain is EAEVAQSPRYKITEKSQAVAFWCDPISGHATLYWYRQILGQGPELLVQFQDESVVDDSQLPKDRFSAERLKGVDSTLKIQPAELGDSAMYLCASRPTSGEDTQYFGPGTRLTVL.

The chain joins TRBV5-1 to TRBJ2-5; TRBD1 matches 7 bases. This CDR3 is 14 amino acids long. CDR1 is SGHRS, CDR2 YFSETQ, per germline. The J segment lost 2 bases and the V segment lost 4 bases, leaving 5 bases of the junction unmatched. The CDR3 coding sequence is TGCGCCAGCAGCCCAAGGGGGCTACAAGAGACCCAGTACTTC. Its protein is CASSPRGLQETQYF.

The chain has TRBV28 and TRBJ2-5; D may be TRBD1 (5 bases). The CDR3 runs 12 residues. Germline V gene lookup returns CDR1 MDHEN and CDR2 SYDVKM. The V gene lost 7 bases and the J gene lost 3 bases, with 9 bases spanning the gap. CDR3 nucleotide sequence: TGTGCCAGCATCAAGACAGAAGAGACCCAGTACTTC. The encoded protein is CASIKTEETQYF. Based on the CDR3 plus reference TRBV28 and TRBJ2-5, the full variable domain is DVKVTQSSRYLVKRTGEKVFLECVQDMDHENMFWYRQDPGLGLRLIYFSYDVKMKEKGDIPEGYSVSREKKERFSLILESASTNQTSMYLCASIKTEETQYFGPGTRLLVL.

The genes are TRBV6-5 and TRBJ2-2, with no clear D. The ends were cut back, 0 bases at V and 7 bases at J, with 15 bases in the middle. Per germline, CDR1 MNHEY and CDR2 SVGAGI. The CDR3 extends over 16 amino acids. In DNA, the CDR3 is TGTGCCAGCAGTTACTCGGGCCTAGGGATTAGCGGGGAGCTGTTTTTT. Translating gives CASSYSGLGISGELFF.

The genes are TRBV7-9 and TRBJ1-2; D might be TRBD1 (6 bases). This CDR3 is built from 13 residues. V lost 4 bases and J 4 bases, leaving 10 bases between the germline ends. The germline gives CDR1 SEHNR, CDR2 FQNEAQ (reference sequence). CDR3 DNA sequence: TGTGCCAGCAGCTCTGGGACATTCTATGGCTACACCTTC. As protein: CASSSGTFYGYTF.

The chain employs TRBV2 and TRBJ2-4; D could derive from TRBD1 or TRBD2 (5 bases each). Germline CDR1 is SNHLY and CDR2 is FYNNEI. Trimming pared 6 bases from V and 6 bases from J, leaving 15 bases between. This CDR3 is built from 14 residues. The chain's CDR3 is CASRIREFGNIQYF. As DNA, the CDR3 is TGTGCCAGCAGGATCAGGGAGTTCGGAAACATTCAGTACTTC.

The chain links TRBV18 to TRBJ2-4, with D possibly TRBD2 on 6 matching bases. V was clipped by 2 bases and J by 0 bases, with 11 bases between them. In germline, CDR1 is KGHSH, CDR2 LQKENI. The CDR3 is made up of 16 amino acids. This chain's CDR3 is CASSPTGGVAKNIQYF. DNA for the CDR3: TGTGCCAGCTCACCAACTGGCGGGGTAGCCAAAAACATTCAGTACTTC. Drawing the rest from reference TRBV18 and TRBJ2-4, the complete variable domain is NAGVMQNPRHLVRRRGQEARLRCSPMKGHSHVYWYRQLPEEGLKFMVYLQKENIIDESGMPKERFSAEFPKEGPSILRIQQVVRGDSAAYFCASSPTGGVAKNIQYFGAGTRLSVL.

CDR3 protein: CASSLGIIRKYNEQFF. CDR3 nucleotide sequence: TGTGCCAGCAGCTTAGGCATCATAAGAAAATACAATGAGCAGTTCTTC. The V and J genes are TRBV11-3 and TRBJ2-1; no clear D gene. Deletions cut 1 base from V and 4 bases from J, with 14 bases between. Germline V lookup: CDR1 SGHNT, CDR2 YENEEA. The CDR3 loop spans 16 amino acids.

This rearrangement joins TRBV2 to TRBJ2-1, with TRBD2 matching over 9 bases. CDR1 SNHLY and CDR2 FYNNEI come from the germline V gene. V trimming: 8 bases; J trimming: 7 bases; junction bases outside the gene matches: 15. The CDR3 contains 16 residues. CDR3 region: CASPVGLAGLNNEQFF. The DNA of the CDR3 is TGTGCCAGCCCGGTAGGGCTAGCGGGGCTCAATAATGAGCAGTTCTTC.

The rearrangement links TRBV18 to TRBJ2-5; D not certain. CDR3 length equals 13 residues. The germline V gene has CDR1 KGHSH and CDR2 LQKENI. V lost 6 bases and J lost 3, with 11 bases in between. DNA of the CDR3: TGTGCCAGCTCTTCCCGCGAGGAAGAGACCCAGTACTTC. This encodes CASSSREEETQYF.

This sequence joins TRBV19 and TRBJ2-5; 10 nucleotides align to TRBD2. V gave up 1 base and J gave up 5 bases; unmatched junction bases: 4. The CDR3 is made up of 15 amino acids. Germline CDR1 is LNHDA and CDR2 is SQIVND (reference sequence). The CDR3, as DNA: TGTGCCAGTAGTATAGGTGGGACTAGCGTGGAGACCCAGTACTTC. Amino acid sequence: CASSIGGTSVETQYF.

Worth noting for this clone: The sample contains more than one DNA sequence encoding this CDR3. V and J are TRBV18 and TRBJ1-1; D perhaps matches TRBD1 (6 bases). CDR1 and CDR2 from the germline V gene are KGHSH and LQKENI. The CDR3 totals 14 residues. V shed 2 bases and J shed 5 bases, with 12 bases lying between them. CDR3 sequence reads: CASSPGGAGTEAFF. The CDR3 DNA is TGTGCCAGCTCACCAGGGGGCGCCGGGACTGAAGCTTTCTTT. The whole variable domain, filled in from reference TRBV18 and TRBJ1-1, reads NAGVMQNPRHLVRRRGQEARLRCSPMKGHSHVYWYRQLPEEGLKFMVYLQKENIIDESGMPKERFSAEFPKEGPSILRIQQVVRGDSAAYFCASSPGGAGTEAFFGQGTRLTVV.

The chain has TRBV27 and TRBJ2-2; D gene uncertain. This CDR3 spans 13 amino acids. Looked up from germline, CDR1 is MNHEY and CDR2 is SMNVEV (reference sequence). V dropped 5 bases and J dropped 4 bases, with 8 bases sitting between them. The CDR3: CASSGRFTGELFF. The DNA of the CDR3 is TGTGCCAGCAGTGGACGGTTCACCGGGGAGCTGTTTTTT.

This chain links TRBV11-2 with TRBJ1-1, with 8 bases aligning to TRBD1. Germline CDR1 is SGHAT and CDR2 is FQNNGV. The CDR3 has 14 amino acids. V was clipped by 5 bases and J by 5 bases; unmatched bases: 7. CDR3 DNA sequence: TGTGCCAGCAGCCCGGGACAGGTAGAAACTGAAGCTTTCTTT. Translation gives CASSPGQVETEAFF.

This sequence joins TRBV7-2 and TRBJ2-3; D not certain. Germline-derived CDR1 and CDR2 are SGHTA and FQGNSA. Trimming took off 1 base at V and 3 bases at J, with 8 bases between the two ends. CDR3 length: 14 amino acids. The CDR3 protein is CASSLGGRTDTQYF. The CDR3 DNA sequence: TGTGCCAGCAGCTTAGGAGGTAGGACAGATACGCAGTATTTT.

This clone was found once. V is TRBV11-3 and J is TRBJ2-5; TRBD2 matches at 8 bases. Germline V gene data show CDR1 as SGHNT and CDR2 as YENEEA. Unmatched junction bases numbered 14, after V lost 1 base and J lost 4 bases. The CDR3 is 18 amino acids. The CDR3 reads CASSLAPIPREGRETQYF. CDR3 coding DNA: TGTGCCAGCAGCTTAGCTCCAATCCCCCGGGAGGGCCGAGAGACCCAGTACTTC.